The 17 T cell receptor beta chains below come from one sample, sequenced in a study of identical twins (dated by TCRdb to 2016 to 2017). The library relied on 5' RACE. These reads were obtained on an Illumina HiSeq 2000. TCRdb ran its own pipeline on the public reads, namely fastp trimming at Q25 and MiXCR clone calling, and kept in-frame beta chains. Entries that share a CDR3 protein sequence are merged under the most common genes and DNA. This sample has fewer than 350,000 distinct CDR3 sequences in its table, and about 8% of those were observed once. The top ten hold around 2.1% of the sample. A further study also used this sample, focusing on yellow fever vaccine responses in identical twins.

Specimen: memory (CD45RO+) T cells sorted from blood. The meaning of the sample's cell subset or site label: CD45RO+ enriched T cells. These receptors originate from a woman younger than 35 in good health.

CDR3 amino acids: CASSQDTGQGIQYF. Here the CDR3 DNA reads TGTGCCAGCAGCCAAGATACAGGACAGGGAATCCAGTACTTC. The V and J genes are TRBV3-1 and TRBJ2-4; 8 nucleotides line up with TRBD1. There are 14 residues in the CDR3. Germline V gene lookup returns CDR1 LGHDT and CDR2 YNNKEL (reference sequence). With V trimmed by 0 bases and J by 13 bases, 8 bases remained unmatched.

The gene calls are TRBV11-2 and TRBJ2-5; TRBD2 is a possible D gene (6 bases). Deletions cut 2 bases from V and 5 bases from J, with 12 bases between. The CDR3 loop spans 14 amino acids. Germline V gene sequence: CDR1 SGHAT, CDR2 FQNNGV. CDR3 amino acids: CASSLSGSGETQYF. In DNA, the CDR3 is TGTGCCAGCAGCTTAAGCGGGTCAGGGGAGACCCAGTACTTC.

The J gene is TRBJ2-2, the V gene TRBV10-3, with TRBD2 matching over 10 bases. The trim removed 6 bases at V and 4 bases at J, leaving 8 bases unmatched. The CDR3 covers 16 residues. The germline V gene has CDR1 ENHRY and CDR2 SYGVKD. The CDR3 sequence is CAISPASGGATGELFF. As DNA, the CDR3 is TGTGCCATCAGCCCGGCGAGCGGGGGGGCCACCGGGGAGCTGTTTTTT.

This clonotype was seen more than once but under ten times. The V call is TRBV6-1, the J call TRBJ2-4, with D hard to call. The V and J ends lost 0 bases and 5 bases respectively, with 14 bases between them. This CDR3 has 16 amino acids. The germline gives CDR1 MNHNS, CDR2 SASEGT. The CDR3 here is CASSEASGPIQNIQYF. For the CDR3, the DNA is TGTGCCAGCAGTGAAGCGTCTGGGCCAATCCAAAACATTCAGTACTTC.

This clonotype showed up just a few times. The genes are TRBV5-5 and TRBJ1-2; D is uncertain. The CDR3 covers 13 residues. With 6 bases removed from V and 7 bases from J, the gap between germline ends came to 16 bases. Germline-derived CDR1 and CDR2 are SGHKS and YYEKEE (reference sequence). The CDR3 nucleotides read TGTGCCAGCACCCATCTGACCGAAGGTGGCTACACCTTC. Translating gives CASTHLTEGGYTF.

There are many counts of this clonotype. V is TRBV20-1 and J is TRBJ2-5; 11 nucleotides match TRBD2. The V gene's germline CDR1 is DFQATT and CDR2 SNEGSKA (reference sequence). This CDR3 is built from 16 residues. Unmatched junction bases numbered 9, after V lost 5 bases and J lost 1 base. The CDR3: CSAYPPGTSGQETQYF. The DNA for the CDR3 is TGCAGTGCTTACCCTCCCGGGACTAGCGGCCAAGAGACCCAGTACTTC.

This clonotype has at least ten counts. The CDR3 protein is CASSPYFEGEQFF. In DNA form, the CDR3 reads TGTGCCAGCTCACCCTACTTTGAGGGTGAGCAGTTCTTC. V is TRBV18 and J is TRBJ2-1, with a weak D call TRBD2 (5 bases). The CDR3 runs to 13 residues. The V gene's germline CDR1 is KGHSH and CDR2 LQKENI. With 3 bases removed from V and 9 bases from J, the gap between germline ends came to 12 bases.

This clonotype was found once. The genes are TRBV6-1 and TRBJ2-5, with unresolved D. V dropped 1 base and J dropped 5 bases, with 14 bases sitting between them. Germline loops: CDR1 MNHNS, CDR2 SASEGT. The CDR3 runs to 15 residues. The CDR3: CASSEVPAITETQYF. CDR3 sequence (DNA): TGTGCCAGCAGTGAAGTACCCGCTATTACGGAGACCCAGTACTTC.

The rearrangement uses TRBV2 and TRBJ1-4; TRBD1 is a possible D gene (5 bases). Germline CDR1 and CDR2: SNHLY and FYNNEI. V lost 5 bases and J lost 8, with 24 bases in between. The CDR3 has 17 amino acids. The CDR3 loop is CASSPNPPGTNREKLFF. The CDR3 DNA follows: TGTGCCAGCAGTCCTAACCCGCCCGGGACCAATCGGGAAAAACTGTTTTTT.

This clonotype was picked up a small number of times. V usage is TRBV3-1 and J usage is TRBJ1-1; D gene uncertain. The V end was cut by 6 bases, the J end by 0 bases, with 17 bases between. Germline V gene sequence: CDR1 LGHDT, CDR2 YNNKEL (reference sequence). The length of the CDR3 is 16 residues. The chain's CDR3 is CASSKRRLVMNTEAFF. CDR3 DNA sequence: TGTGCCAGCAGTAAAAGGCGGCTCGTCATGAACACTGAAGCTTTCTTT.

This chain connects TRBV19 to TRBJ2-5; 9 bases map to TRBD1. V shed 6 bases, J shed 5 bases, and the junction held 10 bases outside the gene matches. Per the germline V gene, CDR1 is LNHDA and CDR2 is SQIVND (reference sequence). The length of the CDR3 is 15 residues. This chain's CDR3 is CASSHRDRVGETQYF. CDR3 nucleotide sequence: TGTGCCAGTAGCCACCGGGACAGGGTGGGGGAGACCCAGTACTTC.

This clonotype was recorded many times. V gene TRBV12-3 or TRBV12-4 combines with J gene TRBJ1-1; D gene unclear. The CDR3 sequence is 13 residues long. V was cut by 3 bases and J by 1 base, with 6 bases left in between. The DNA of the CDR3 is TGTGCCAGCAGTTTGATTTGGAACACTGAAGCTTTCTTT. Protein product: CASSLIWNTEAFF.

This clonotype was observed many times. The chain couples TRBV6-5 to TRBJ1-5, with D perhaps matching TRBD1 (6 bases). Germline V gives CDR1 MNHEY, CDR2 SVGAGI. Trimming took 2 bases from V and 7 from J, leaving 15 bases between them. This CDR3 is 15 amino acids long. The DNA for the CDR3 is TGTGCCAGCAGTTACGTACAGGGAGGGGTGCAGCCCCAGCATTTT. This gives the protein CASSYVQGGVQPQHF.

The CDR3 here is CASSFRERGQGVYEQYV. The CDR3 nucleotides read TGTGCCAGCAGTTTTAGAGAAAGGGGACAGGGTGTCTACGAGCAGTACGTC. The chain uses TRBV28 and TRBJ2-7; 9 nucleotides agree with TRBD1. Germline V lookup: CDR1 MDHEN, CDR2 SYDVKM. The CDR3 consists of 17 residues. Losses at the gene ends were 3 bases for V and 3 bases for J; bases not matched to a gene: 12.

This clonotype was counted at least ten times. CDR3 in DNA: TGTGCCAGCAACGCCGGGAGGGCCTACTACAATGAGCAGTTCTTC. Translation gives CASNAGRAYYNEQFF. V usage is TRBV5-5 and J usage is TRBJ2-1, with 8 bases lining up with TRBD2. The CDR3 has 15 amino acids. Germline loops: CDR1 SGHKS, CDR2 YYEKEE (reference sequence). Trimming took 6 bases from V and 3 from J; bases not matched to a gene: 8.

This clonotype was observed many times. This rearrangement joins TRBV5-1 to TRBJ1-1; TRBD1 matches 9 bases. This CDR3 region has 19 residues. CDR1 and CDR2 (germline): SGHRS, YFSETQ. The V segment lost 3 bases and the J segment 0 bases; nucleotides outside the gene matches: 15. The CDR3, as DNA: TGCGCCAGCAGCTCGGGCCTACAGGGGGCCCTAGATATGAACACTGAAGCTTTCTTT. It codes for CASSSGLQGALDMNTEAFF.

This clonotype was recorded at least ten times. The chain recombines TRBV29-1 with TRBJ2-5; D may match TRBD1 or TRBD2 (5 bases each). CDR1 is SQVTM and CDR2 is ANQGSEA in the germline V gene. The CDR3 loop spans 13 amino acids. Trimming shortened V by 4 bases and J by 1 base, and 10 bases separated the two germline ends. CDR3 coding DNA: TGCAGCGTTGGTAGGGGACGCCAAGAGACCCAGTACTTC. Translated: CSVGRGRQETQYF.